These 28 T cell receptor beta chains came from one sample sequenced in a study of T cell responses to AZD1222 COVID-19 vaccine (dated by TCRdb to the early 2020s). Library creation used the immunoSEQ multiplex PCR assay. TCRdb limited this immuneACCESS table to in-frame rearrangements with V and J called. A share of clones is missing; checked studies link under half to unresolved V genes, and the rest is unexplained. The sample table contains about 140,000 clones; only one count was recorded for about 94% of them. The top ten hold approximately 4.3% of the sample. The time point tag for this specimen amounts to: about 28 days (+/-7) after the second vaccine dose. The source was peripheral blood, collected 28 days after the second AZD1222 dose. Receptors originate from an adult who received the AZD1222 COVID-19 vaccine.

This sequence joins TRBV5-1 and TRBJ2-5, with 7 nucleotides matching TRBD1. Trimming at V came to 4 bases and at J to 0 bases, leaving 6 bases not matched to a gene. CDR3 size: 15 residues. Germline assignment: CDR1 SGHRS and CDR2 YFSETQ. The CDR3 nucleotides read TGCGCCAGCAGCACCCCGACAGGGAACCAAGAGACCCAGTACTTC. This codes for CASSTPTGNQETQYF.

The rearrangement links TRBV18 to TRBJ1-2; 7 bases line up with TRBD1. The V gene end was trimmed by 3 bases and the J gene end by 3 bases; junction bases not matched to a gene: 1. Germline CDR1 KGHSH, CDR2 LQKENI. The CDR3 runs 13 residues. The DNA of the CDR3 is TGTGCCAGCTCACCTCAGGGGGACTATGGCTACACCTTC. Translated: CASSPQGDYGYTF. The full variable domain, its missing parts supplied by reference TRBV18 and TRBJ1-2, is NAGVMQNPRHLVRRRGQEARLRCSPMKGHSHVYWYRQLPEEGLKFMVYLQKENIIDESGMPKERFSAEFPKEGPSILRIQQVVRGDSAAYFCASSPQGDYGYTFGSGTRLTVV.

The gene calls are TRBV7-9 and TRBJ1-3; 7 nucleotides agree with TRBD1. Germline V lookup: CDR1 SEHNR, CDR2 FQNEAQ (reference sequence). V lost 6 bases to trimming and J lost 2 bases; unmatched junction nucleotides: 13. The CDR3 has 17 residues. The CDR3 nucleotides are TGTGCCAGCAGAGTCTCCGAGGGGGCCATTCCTGGAAACACCATATATTTT. It codes for CASRVSEGAIPGNTIYF. The full variable domain, its missing parts supplied by reference TRBV7-9 and TRBJ1-3, is DTGVSQNPRHKITKRGQNVTFRCDPISEHNRLYWYRQTLGQGPEFLTYFQNEAQLEKSRLLSDRFSAERPKGSFSTLEIQRTEQGDSAMYLCASRVSEGAIPGNTIYFGEGSWLTVV.

The V and J genes are TRBV9 and TRBJ1-1; D is uncertain. With 4 bases removed from V and 0 bases from J, the gap between germline ends came to 13 bases. Germline CDR1 and CDR2: SGDLS and YYNGEE. This CDR3 contains 15 residues. CDR3: CASSPREFVNTEAFF. In nucleotides, the CDR3 is TGTGCCAGCAGCCCCCGGGAGTTTGTGAACACTGAAGCTTTCTTT. Together with reference TRBV9 and TRBJ1-1, the CDR3 gives the full variable domain: DSGVTQTPKHLITATGQRVTLRCSPRSGDLSVYWYQQSLDQGLQFLIQYYNGEERAKGNILERFSAQQFPDLHSELNLSSLELGDSALYFCASSPREFVNTEAFFGQGTRLTVV.

The chain has TRBV2 and TRBJ2-5; TRBD1 might be the D (6 bases). Germline CDR1 reads SNHLY; CDR2 reads FYNNEI. Trimming left V 4 bases short and J 9 bases short, with 9 bases between. The CDR3 runs to 11 residues. The CDR3 spells CASSGGPAQYF. Here the CDR3 DNA reads TGTGCCAGCAGTGGGGGGCCGGCCCAGTACTTC.

This sequence joins TRBV7-9 and TRBJ1-5; D gene uncertain. Trimming left V 1 base short and J 7 bases short, with 8 bases between. CDR1 is SEHNR and CDR2 is FQNEAQ in the germline V gene (reference sequence). The CDR3 is 13 residues long. The CDR3 loop is CASSLGDFQPQHF. The CDR3 coding sequence is TGTGCCAGCAGCTTAGGGGATTTCCAGCCCCAGCATTTT.

The J gene is TRBJ2-1, the V gene TRBV2, with D possibly being TRBD1 (5 bases). The germline V gene encodes CDR1 SNHLY and CDR2 FYNNEI. V shed 6 bases and J shed 0 bases, with 15 bases lying between them. CDR3 length: 16 residues. The CDR3 DNA sequence: TGTGCCAGCAGGAAGGGGCCCCCAAGCTCCTACAATGAGCAGTTCTTC. Translation: CASRKGPPSSYNEQFF.

The chain uses TRBV19 and TRBJ1-1, with D possibly being TRBD1 (5 bases). Trimming pared 3 bases from V and 4 bases from J, leaving 9 bases between. CDR3 size: 13 residues. CDR1 LNHDA and CDR2 SQIVND come from the germline V gene (reference sequence). The CDR3 nucleotides read TGTGCCAGTAGTATTTACCAGGGCACTGAAGCTTTCTTT. Amino acid sequence: CASSIYQGTEAFF.

This chain links TRBV2 with TRBJ2-2; 10 nucleotides match TRBD2. The CDR3 has 15 residues. The germline CDR1 and CDR2 sequences are SNHLY and FYNNEI. V lost 6 bases, J lost 3 bases, and 4 bases stayed unmatched. The CDR3 loop is CASRDGTSDTGELFF. CDR3 nucleotide sequence: TGTGCCAGCAGAGACGGGACTAGCGACACCGGGGAGCTGTTTTTT.

This clone occurred a few times. The CDR3 loop is CASSLGDRASYEQYF. CDR3 sequence (DNA): TGTGCCAGCAGCTTGGGGGACAGGGCATCCTACGAGCAGTACTTC. This sequence joins TRBV5-6 and TRBJ2-7; 9 positions agree with TRBD1. This CDR3 has 15 amino acids. Germline V gene lookup returns CDR1 SGHDT and CDR2 YYEEEE. V shed 0 bases, J shed 1 base, and the junction held 2 bases outside the gene matches.

This clone is a singleton in its sample. The chain has TRBV5-1 and TRBJ1-1, with 8 bases identical to TRBD1. Germline CDR1 is SGHRS and CDR2 is YFSETQ. The CDR3 is 13 residues long. Trimming took 9 bases from V and 1 from J; bases not matched to a gene: 5. CDR3 protein: CATKTGENTEAFF. The CDR3 coding sequence is TGCGCCACCAAGACAGGGGAGAACACTGAAGCTTTCTTT.

This chain uses TRBV6-5 with TRBJ1-5; D is ambiguous. Germline loops: CDR1 MNHEY, CDR2 SVGAGI. The CDR3 length is 13 residues. V gave up 0 bases and J gave up 10 bases, with 10 bases separating them. In DNA form, the CDR3 reads TGTGCCAGCAGTTACTCGACCTCGTCCCCCCAGCATTTT. Amino acids: CASSYSTSSPQHF.

The CDR3 region has the DNA TGTGCCAGCAGACCTCTCACAGCGGGGAGGGCATGGAGTGAGCAGTTCTTC. Translated, it gives CASRPLTAGRAWSEQFF. This rearrangement joins TRBV6-2 or TRBV6-3 to TRBJ2-1; 7 bases are shared with TRBD2. The CDR3 consists of 17 residues. Germline V gives CDR1 MNHEY, CDR2 SVGEGT. Trimming took 6 bases from V and 9 from J; bases not matched to a gene: 20.

The chain uses TRBV7-9 and TRBJ1-2; D gene unclear. The CDR3 spans 13 residues. Trimming pared 3 bases from V and 2 bases from J, leaving 7 bases between. Germline V gene data show CDR1 as SEHNR and CDR2 as FQNEAQ (reference sequence). The DNA of the CDR3 is TGTGCCAGCAGCTTTGACCGAAACTATGGCTACACCTTC. It encodes CASSFDRNYGYTF.

The chain carries TRBV7-8 and TRBJ1-5; 7 bases match TRBD1. This CDR3 is 15 amino acids long. Looked up from germline, CDR1 is SGHVS and CDR2 is FQNEAQ. The J segment lost 1 base and the V segment lost 5 bases, leaving 5 bases of the junction unmatched. The CDR3 is CASSPTGLSNQPQHF. CDR3 sequence (DNA): TGTGCCAGCAGCCCGACAGGGTTGAGCAATCAGCCCCAGCATTTT.

The chain links TRBV15 to TRBJ2-7; D is perhaps TRBD1 (5 bases). In germline, CDR1 is LNHNV, CDR2 YYDKDF (reference sequence). Trimming removed 1 base from V and 3 bases from J, with 7 bases in between. The CDR3 totals 13 residues. For the CDR3, the DNA is TGTGCCACCAGCAGAGGACAGTACTACGAGCAGTACTTC. Its protein is CATSRGQYYEQYF. Complete variable domain (other parts from reference TRBV15 and TRBJ2-7): DAMVIQNPRYQVTQFGKPVTLSCSQTLNHNVMYWYQQKSSQAPKLLFHYYDKDFNNEADTPDNFQSRRPNTSFCFLDIRSPGLGDTAMYLCATSRGQYYEQYFGPGTRLTVT.

The V and J genes are TRBV15 and TRBJ1-5; D may be TRBD1 (5 bases). V was cut by 3 bases and J by 4 bases, with 13 bases left in between. The CDR3 runs 15 residues. Germline CDR1 is LNHNV and CDR2 is YYDKDF (reference sequence). The CDR3, as DNA: TGTGCCACCAGCAGTAGTGGGACGTCGAATCAGCCCCAGCATTTT. It codes for CATSSSGTSNQPQHF.

This clone was counted a few times. This chain connects TRBV18 to TRBJ1-5, with 7 nucleotides matching TRBD1. V was pared by 6 bases and J by 6 bases, with 8 bases of the junction left unmatched. The length of the CDR3 is 14 residues. Germline-derived CDR1 and CDR2 are KGHSH and LQKENI. CDR3 residues: CASSATGDSQPQHF. The CDR3 DNA reads as TGTGCCAGCTCCGCAACAGGGGATTCTCAGCCCCAGCATTTT.

The chain is built from TRBV7-2 and TRBJ2-4, with a weak D call TRBD2 (5 bases). V shed 4 bases and J shed 7 bases, with 8 bases lying between them. Germline V gene data show CDR1 as SGHTA and CDR2 as FQGNSA. This CDR3 region has 12 residues. CDR3 sequence: CASSWETNIQYF. DNA for the CDR3: TGTGCCAGCAGCTGGGAGACCAACATTCAGTACTTC.

The chain employs TRBV12-3 or TRBV12-4 and TRBJ1-2, with D perhaps TRBD1 (5 bases). The V end was cut by 7 bases, the J end by 8 bases, with 14 bases between. The CDR3 length is 12 residues. The CDR3 DNA reads as TGTGCCAGCATTCTGACGGGGGAAGGCTACACCTTC. Amino acid sequence: CASILTGEGYTF.

The rearrangement joins TRBV6-4 to TRBJ1-6, with 10 bases that match TRBD1. Germline CDR1 MRHNA, CDR2 SNTAGT. V was pared by 3 bases and J by 7 bases, with 0 bases of the junction left unmatched. This CDR3 contains 14 residues. CDR3 region: CASSEGQGNSPLHF. The CDR3 nucleotides are TGTGCCAGCAGTGAGGGACAGGGGAATTCACCCCTCCACTTT.

This sequence joins TRBV27 and TRBJ2-1, with 12 bases that match TRBD2. The CDR3 contains 15 residues. After removal of 5 bases from V and 4 bases from J, the junction contained 3 bases not matched to a gene. Germline CDR1 reads MNHEY; CDR2 reads SMNVEV (reference sequence). The CDR3 loop reads CASSPGTSGYNEQFF. CDR3 nucleotides: TGTGCCAGCAGTCCCGGGACTAGCGGGTACAATGAGCAGTTCTTC.

The DNA of the CDR3 is TGCGCCAGCAGCCAATATGGTTTAGGGGTGGCAGATACGCAGTATTTT. The encoded protein is CASSQYGLGVADTQYF. The gene calls are TRBV4-3 and TRBJ2-3; D possibly corresponds to TRBD1 (5 bases). Trimming removed 2 bases from V and 4 bases from J, with 16 bases in between. Germline CDR1 and CDR2: LGHNA and YSLEER. The CDR3 is 16 amino acids.

This rearrangement joins TRBV6-5 to TRBJ1-6; D gene uncertain. Looked up from germline, CDR1 is MNHEY and CDR2 is SVGAGI. The V end was cut by 7 bases, the J end by 0 bases, with 10 bases between. This CDR3 is 15 amino acids long. CDR3 DNA: TGTGCCAGCAAGCGCCCGGGCTCCTATAATTCACCCCTCCACTTT. It translates to CASKRPGSYNSPLHF.

CDR3 loop: CASRPTGVESGYTF. The CDR3 bases are TGTGCCAGCAGACCGACAGGGGTGGAGAGTGGCTACACCTTC. The V call is TRBV27, the J call TRBJ1-2; 8 bases line up with TRBD1. V was pared by 6 bases and J by 7 bases, with 10 bases of the junction left unmatched. Per the germline V gene, CDR1 is MNHEY and CDR2 is SMNVEV (reference sequence). The CDR3 spans 14 residues.

The chain's CDR3 is CASDSPNTEAFF. CDR3 nucleotides: TGTGCCAGCGACAGCCCGAACACTGAAGCTTTCTTT. The V gene is TRBV18, the J gene TRBJ1-1; TRBD1 might be the D (5 bases). The CDR3 sequence is 12 residues long. Germline V gives CDR1 KGHSH, CDR2 LQKENI. V was shortened by 8 bases and J by 1 base, with 8 bases between the two germline ends. Looking up the rest from reference TRBV18 and TRBJ1-1 gives the full variable domain: NAGVMQNPRHLVRRRGQEARLRCSPMKGHSHVYWYRQLPEEGLKFMVYLQKENIIDESGMPKERFSAEFPKEGPSILRIQQVVRGDSAAYFCASDSPNTEAFFGQGTRLTVV.

V gene TRBV27 combines with J gene TRBJ2-7, with D perhaps matching TRBD2 (6 bases). Germline lookup yields CDR1 MNHEY and CDR2 SMNVEV (reference sequence). CDR3 length: 17 amino acids. V lost 6 bases and J lost 2, with 23 bases in between. Written as DNA, the CDR3 is TGTGCCAGCAGCCCCTTCCCCGGGACTGGCGGCACCTACGAGCAGTACTTC. Its protein is CASSPFPGTGGTYEQYF.

The chain employs TRBV19 and TRBJ2-1; the match to TRBD2 covers 11 bases. Germline V gene lookup returns CDR1 LNHDA and CDR2 SQIVND (reference sequence). The length of the CDR3 is 16 residues. Trimming at V came to 3 bases and at J to 11 bases, leaving 12 bases not matched to a gene. The CDR3 DNA is TGTGCCAGTAGTATTCTTCGGCTAGCGGGGGGTATGCAGCAGTTCTTC. Translation gives CASSILRLAGGMQQFF. Together with reference TRBV19 and TRBJ2-1, the CDR3 gives the full variable domain: DGGITQSPKYLFRKEGQNVTLSCEQNLNHDAMYWYRQDPGQGLRLIYYSQIVNDFQKGDIAEGYSVSREKKESFPLTVTSAQKNPTAFYLCASSILRLAGGMQQFFGPGTRLTVL.